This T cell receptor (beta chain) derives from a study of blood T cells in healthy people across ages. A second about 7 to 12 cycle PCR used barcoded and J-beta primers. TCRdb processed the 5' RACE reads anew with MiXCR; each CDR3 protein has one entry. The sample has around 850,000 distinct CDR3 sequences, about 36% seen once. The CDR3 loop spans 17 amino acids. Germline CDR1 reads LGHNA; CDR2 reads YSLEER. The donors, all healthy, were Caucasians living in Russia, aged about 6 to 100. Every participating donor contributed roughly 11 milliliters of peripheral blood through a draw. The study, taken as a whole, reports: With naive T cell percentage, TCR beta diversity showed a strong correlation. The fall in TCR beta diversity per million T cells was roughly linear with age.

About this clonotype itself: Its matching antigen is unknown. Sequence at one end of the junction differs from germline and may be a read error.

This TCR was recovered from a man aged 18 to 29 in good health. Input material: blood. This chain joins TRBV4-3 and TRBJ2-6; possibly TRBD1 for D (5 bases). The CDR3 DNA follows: TGCGCCAGCAACCAAGGGGTTGTAAGCTCTGGGGCCAACGTCCTGACTTTC. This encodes CASNQGVVSSGANVLTF.